This entry describes one T cell receptor (beta chain). The sample has other DNA sequences that encode this CDR3 too. These data belong to a study of blood T cell repertoires in COVID-19. Libraries were prepared by immunoSEQ multiplex PCR; TCRdb keeps only in-frame clonotypes and omits some of them. The sample holds 150,000 to 200,000 clones, 80% to 90% seen once. The TCR was taken from a man aged 55 to 69 with acute or convalescent COVID-19. Source material: peripheral blood.

The CDR3 coding sequence is TGTGCCAGCAGTTACTCGGGACAGAATTCACCCCTCCACTTT. Encoded protein: CASSYSGQNSPLHF. The chain carries TRBV6-5 and TRBJ1-6, with 7 bases aligning to TRBD1. CDR1 and CDR2 (germline): MNHEY, SVGAGI. The CDR3 runs 14 residues. Germline trimming cut 0 bases from V and 7 bases from J; bases unmatched to any gene: 0.